Shown below are 25 T cell receptor beta chains from a single sample sequenced in a study of cytomegalovirus exposure and HLA in healthy donors. With 60 Vbeta and 13 Jbeta primers, the PCR was carried out. Repertoires were generated with immunoSEQ multiplex PCR, while TCRdb's copy carries only in-frame clones and drops some. Of roughly 100,000 clones detected, 60% to 85% appear once; the ten largest clones hold 8.6%. The material sequenced was PBMCs. These receptors all stem from a woman aged 40 to 50 in good health and CMV-seropositive.

There are a few counts of this clone. The chain combines TRBV9 with TRBJ2-7, with D maybe TRBD1 (6 bases). The CDR3 is 17 amino acids. CDR1 and CDR2 (germline): SGDLS, YYNGEE. The germline V and J ends were trimmed by 3 bases and 4 bases, with 23 bases remaining between them. The CDR3 loop is CASSAQPNRVKVYEQYF. The CDR3 nucleotides read TGTGCCAGCAGCGCCCAGCCGAACAGGGTGAAGGTATACGAGCAGTACTTC.

This rearrangement joins TRBV11-2 to TRBJ2-7, with D hard to call. Germline-derived CDR1 and CDR2 are SGHAT and FQNNGV. This CDR3 is built from 11 residues. Trimming took off 3 bases at V and 3 bases at J, with 3 bases between the two ends. In DNA, the CDR3 is TGTGCCAGCAGCTTTAACTACGAGCAGTACTTC. Its translation: CASSFNYEQYF. Looking up the rest from reference TRBV11-2 and TRBJ2-7 gives the full variable domain: EAGVAQSPRYKIIEKRQSVAFWCNPISGHATLYWYQQILGQGPKLLIQFQNNGVVDDSQLPKDRFSAERLKGVDSTLKIQPAKLEDSAVYLCASSFNYEQYFGPGTRLTVT.

This clone was counted only a few times. J is TRBJ1-2 and V is TRBV5-6; D unclear. Trimming took 2 bases from V and 8 from J, leaving 16 bases between them. This CDR3 is 14 amino acids long. Germline-derived CDR1 and CDR2 are SGHDT and YYEEEE. Here the CDR3 reads CASSFISVVVGYTF. As DNA, the CDR3 is TGTGCCAGCAGCTTCATCTCGGTGGTCGTAGGCTACACCTTC.

J is TRBJ2-3 and V is TRBV5-1, with 9 bases matching TRBD1. V shed 0 bases, J shed 15 bases, and the junction held 11 bases outside the gene matches. The CDR3 covers 14 residues. The germline V gene encodes CDR1 SGHRS and CDR2 YFSETQ. This chain's CDR3 is CASSLEGPGQGNYF. The CDR3 DNA follows: TGCGCCAGCAGCTTGGAGGGACCGGGACAGGGTAACTATTTT.

The V and J genes are TRBV6-6 and TRBJ1-2, with D hard to call. The CDR3 covers 16 residues. Germline-derived CDR1 and CDR2 are MNHNY and SVGAGI (reference sequence). V was shortened by 1 base and J by 0 bases, with 12 bases between the two germline ends. The CDR3 region is CASSYLRERANYGYTF. CDR3 in DNA: TGTGCCAGCAGTTACTTGAGGGAAAGGGCTAACTATGGCTACACCTTC.

The V and J genes are TRBV13 and TRBJ2-7; tentative D call: TRBD1 (6 bases). The V and J ends lost 5 bases and 3 bases respectively, with 20 bases between them. Germline CDR1 and CDR2: PRHDT and FYEKMQ (reference sequence). The CDR3 is made up of 16 amino acids. CDR3 DNA sequence: TGTGCCAGCAGCCCGGAAACAGGGCAGGACTTCTACGAGCAGTACTTC. Its translation: CASSPETGQDFYEQYF.

This sequence joins TRBV11-2 and TRBJ1-6; TRBD1 agrees at 8 bases. The CDR3 has 17 amino acids. Trimming at V came to 1 base and at J to 5 bases, leaving 7 bases not matched to a gene. Per the germline V gene, CDR1 is SGHAT and CDR2 is FQNNGV. The CDR3 region is CASSLAGGAYHNSPLHF. DNA of the CDR3: TGTGCCAGCAGCTTAGCAGGGGGCGCTTACCATAATTCACCCCTCCACTTT.

CDR3 coding DNA: TGCGCCAGCAGTGGCGGTAGCGGGCTAGAGACCCAGTACTTC. This sequence encodes CASSGGSGLETQYF. The chain employs TRBV10-2 and TRBJ2-5; TRBD2 matches at 7 bases. Germline loops: CDR1 WSHSY, CDR2 SAAADI. CDR3 length equals 14 residues. V lost 4 bases to trimming and J lost 4 bases; unmatched junction nucleotides: 6.

The V call is TRBV7-9, the J call TRBJ1-1; 8 bases fit TRBD1. Germline values: CDR1 SEHNR, CDR2 FQNEAQ (reference sequence). The CDR3 extends over 15 amino acids. J was trimmed by 3 bases and V by 2 bases; bases with no gene match: 5. In DNA, the CDR3 is TGTGCCAGCAGCTTACGGACAGGGTTCGACACTGAAGCTTTCTTT. This sequence encodes CASSLRTGFDTEAFF.

The chain is built from TRBV2 and TRBJ2-3; 7 bases are shared with TRBD2. Germline V gene data show CDR1 as SNHLY and CDR2 as FYNNEI. V lost 5 bases and J lost 1; bases outside the gene matches: 12. The CDR3 has 17 amino acids. The CDR3 DNA reads as TGTGCCAGCAGTAAGCGGGGAACGGGCGGTGGCACAGATACGCAGTATTTT. Encoded protein: CASSKRGTGGGTDTQYF.

The chain recombines TRBV19 with TRBJ1-5, with 7 bases that match TRBD1. V was pared by 5 bases and J by 1 base, with 8 bases of the junction left unmatched. Germline lookup yields CDR1 LNHDA and CDR2 SQIVND (reference sequence). This CDR3 has 16 residues. In nucleotides, the CDR3 is TGTGCCAGTAGTGTCTACAGGGGTGGGAGCAATCAGCCCCAGCATTTT. Translating it yields CASSVYRGGSNQPQHF. The variable domain in full, completed from reference TRBV19 and TRBJ1-5, reads DGGITQSPKYLFRKEGQNVTLSCEQNLNHDAMYWYRQDPGQGLRLIYYSQIVNDFQKGDIAEGYSVSREKKESFPLTVTSAQKNPTAFYLCASSVYRGGSNQPQHFGDGTRLSIL.

Only one count was recorded for this clone. The V call is TRBV6-1, the J call TRBJ2-5, with 7 bases aligning to TRBD1. The DNA end is a closer match to TRBJ2-7, so the J assignment may be wrong. The germline V gene encodes CDR1 MNHNS and CDR2 SASEGT. This CDR3 spans 15 amino acids. The CDR3, as DNA: TGTGCCAGCAGTGAACTGGGACAGTTCCTCTACGAGCAGTACTTC. It yields the protein CASSELGQFLYEQYF.

This chain links TRBV29-1 with TRBJ1-2, with D unresolved. Trimming cost V 3 bases and J 0 bases, with 11 bases left between them. The CDR3 consists of 14 residues. Germline V gene lookup returns CDR1 SQVTM and CDR2 ANQGSEA. The CDR3 loop reads CSVDRNRANYGYTF. The CDR3 DNA reads TGCAGCGTTGACAGGAACCGAGCTAACTATGGCTACACCTTC.

V usage is TRBV5-1 and J usage is TRBJ1-2; no definite D call. Germline V gives CDR1 SGHRS, CDR2 YFSETQ. V lost 0 bases and J lost 4, with 7 bases in between. This CDR3 comprises 13 residues. CDR3 coding DNA: TGCGCCAGCAGCTTGGGTTATTCCTATGGCTACACCTTC. This codes for CASSLGYSYGYTF.

This clone was observed a few times. This rearrangement joins TRBV11-2 to TRBJ2-7, with a possible D match to TRBD2 (5 bases). The CDR3 is 14 residues long. V lost 1 base to trimming and J lost 4 bases, with 11 bases between them. From germline, CDR1 is SGHAT and CDR2 FQNNGV. The chain's CDR3 is CASSLARVGYEQYF. For the CDR3, the DNA is TGTGCCAGCAGCTTAGCGAGGGTGGGATACGAGCAGTACTTC.

V is TRBV4-3 and J is TRBJ2-2, with TRBD2 matching 9 bases. V lost 1 base to trimming and J lost 6 bases; unmatched junction nucleotides: 6. CDR3 length equals 16 residues. Germline CDR1 LGHNA, CDR2 YSLEER. CDR3 nucleotide sequence: TGCGCCAGCAGCCAAGTGGGGCGGGGGGGCCCCGGGGAGCTGTTTTTT. It is translated as CASSQVGRGGPGELFF.

This sequence joins TRBV27 and TRBJ2-5, with 9 bases fitting TRBD2. Trimming at V came to 5 bases and at J to 0 bases, leaving 7 bases not matched to a gene. This CDR3 contains 16 residues. Germline CDR1 MNHEY, CDR2 SMNVEV (reference sequence). In DNA form, the CDR3 reads TGTGCCAGCAGTCAGGGGCTAGCGGGACACCAAGAGACCCAGTACTTC. Protein sequence: CASSQGLAGHQETQYF.

This clone was observed once. The rearrangement links TRBV29-1 to TRBJ2-7; 8 nucleotides line up with TRBD1. The CDR3 extends over 13 amino acids. The J segment lost 3 bases and the V segment lost 4 bases, leaving 5 bases of the junction unmatched. From germline, CDR1 is SQVTM and CDR2 ANQGSEA. In DNA form, the CDR3 reads TGCAGCGTTGTTGGACAGGGAGTCTACGAGCAGTACTTC. It translates to CSVVGQGVYEQYF.

The chain is built from TRBV28 and TRBJ1-5; the D gene is possibly TRBD1 (5 bases). The germline gives CDR1 MDHEN, CDR2 SYDVKM. CDR3 length: 16 amino acids. Trimming pared 2 bases from V and 1 base from J, leaving 12 bases between. CDR3 bases: TGTGCCAGCAGTTTACGGTCTGGGGCGAGCAATCAGCCCCAGCATTTT. Its translation: CASSLRSGASNQPQHF.

The chain is built from TRBV6-5 and TRBJ2-7, with 8 positions matching TRBD1. This CDR3 region has 12 residues. Germline V gene lookup returns CDR1 MNHEY and CDR2 SVGAGI. V trimming: 5 bases; J trimming: 7 bases; junction bases outside the gene matches: 4. This chain's CDR3 is CASSATGGEQYF. For the CDR3, the DNA is TGTGCCAGCAGTGCTACAGGGGGTGAGCAGTACTTC.

Concerning this clone: The germline gene is not matched at one end of the junction; a read error may be the cause. The chain links TRBV5-1 to TRBJ2-5, with 10 bases fitting TRBD1. The better agreement between TRBJ2-7 and the DNA end casts doubt on the J call. Germline-derived CDR1 and CDR2 are SGHRS and YFSETQ. The CDR3 extends over 15 amino acids. Written as DNA, the CDR3 is TGTGCCAGCAGCTTTGACAGGGGGCACTCCTACGAGCAGTACTTC. Its protein is CASSFDRGHSYEQYF.

The chain couples TRBV29-1 to TRBJ1-1, with 8 bases that match TRBD1. There are 13 residues in the CDR3. V shed 3 bases and J 6 bases; nucleotides not matched to a gene: 6. CDR1 and CDR2 (germline): SQVTM, ANQGSEA. The CDR3 DNA reads as TGCAGCGTTGAGTCTGGACAGGGCCCTGAAGCTTTCTTT. Amino acid sequence: CSVESGQGPEAFF.

This chain connects TRBV5-1 to TRBJ2-2; TRBD1 might be the D (6 bases). CDR1 and CDR2 from the germline V gene are SGHRS and YFSETQ. The CDR3 sequence is 14 residues long. The ends were cut back, 4 bases at V and 8 bases at J, with 15 bases in the middle. CDR3 protein: CASSTQGGPGELFF. CDR3 bases: TGCGCCAGCAGCACACAGGGTGGTCCGGGGGAGCTGTTTTTT.

The rearrangement links TRBV7-8 to TRBJ1-5; D ambiguous. CDR1 is SGHVS and CDR2 is FQNEAQ in the germline V gene. Trimming removed 5 bases at V and 0 bases at J, with 14 bases between. This CDR3 spans 16 amino acids. Written as DNA, the CDR3 is TGTGCCAGCAGCCCCCGTGGAGCTTATAGCAATCAGCCCCAGCATTTT. Residues: CASSPRGAYSNQPQHF.

This chain joins TRBV4-1 and TRBJ2-7; TRBD2 might be the D (6 bases). CDR3 size: 16 residues. V was trimmed by 1 base and J by 0 bases, leaving 13 bases between them. Germline V gene sequence: CDR1 MGHRA, CDR2 YSYEKL. In nucleotides, the CDR3 is TGCGCCAGCAGCCAAGGGGGGGACGGTTTCTCCTACGAGCAGTACTTC. Translating gives CASSQGGDGFSYEQYF.